One and the same sample provided the 8 T cell receptor beta chains below, sequenced in a study of Ad26.COV2.S vaccination and SARS-CoV-2 variants. The treatment denotes: about 20 received Ad26.COV2.S at low or high dose, single or two shots; about 5 received placebo; per-sample allocation not given. Material that was analyzed had been drawn on day 63 after the first vaccine or placebo injection. TCRdb keeps only in-frame clones here, not all; method: immunoSEQ multiplex PCR. In the table there are about half a million clones, approximately 90% of which are singletons. Sequenced material: peripheral blood, taken in a trial of Ad26.COV2.S vaccine versus placebo. These receptors were obtained from a person between 18 and 65 years old who received the Ad26.COV2.S COVID-19 vaccine or a placebo.

This clone was recorded only once. V gene TRBV5-1 combines with J gene TRBJ2-7, with 10 bases aligning to TRBD1. The trim removed 3 bases at V and 2 bases at J, leaving 5 bases unmatched. This CDR3 is built from 15 residues. From germline, CDR1 is SGHRS and CDR2 YFSETQ. The CDR3 loop reads CASSSTGTGAYEQYF. CDR3 DNA: TGCGCCAGCAGCTCAACCGGGACAGGGGCCTACGAGCAGTACTTC. Drawing the rest from reference TRBV5-1 and TRBJ2-7, the complete variable domain is KAGVTQTPRYLIKTRGQQVTLSCSPISGHRSVSWYQQTPGQGLQFLFEYFSETQRNKGNFPGRFSGRQFSNSRSEMNVSTLELGDSALYLCASSSTGTGAYEQYFGPGTRLTVT.

This clone was picked up one time. V usage is TRBV15 and J usage is TRBJ1-1; D uncertain. This CDR3 spans 13 amino acids. CDR1 is LNHNV, CDR2 YYDKDF, per germline (reference sequence). Trimming took off 0 bases at V and 1 base at J, with 3 bases between the two ends. As DNA, the CDR3 is TGTGCCACCAGCAGAGACGGGAACACTGAAGCTTTCTTT. Protein: CATSRDGNTEAFF. The whole variable domain, filled in from reference TRBV15 and TRBJ1-1, reads DAMVIQNPRYQVTQFGKPVTLSCSQTLNHNVMYWYQQKSSQAPKLLFHYYDKDFNNEADTPDNFQSRRPNTSFCFLDIRSPGLGDTAMYLCATSRDGNTEAFFGQGTRLTVV.

This chain joins TRBV7-8 and TRBJ1-1; 8 bases line up with TRBD1. The CDR3 is 15 amino acids. The germline gives CDR1 SGHVS, CDR2 FQNEAQ. With V trimmed by 1 base and J by 4 bases, 5 bases remained unmatched. In nucleotides, the CDR3 is TGTGCCAGCAGCTTAGAGCCACAGGGGGGCACTGAAGCTTTCTTT. It translates to CASSLEPQGGTEAFF.

The genes are TRBV13 and TRBJ1-2; 8 bases agree with TRBD1. Trimming removed 5 bases from V and 5 bases from J; junction bases left unmatched: 10. Germline assignment: CDR1 PRHDT and CDR2 FYEKMQ (reference sequence). This CDR3 region has 15 residues. CDR3 in amino acids: CASSTIDRGVYGYTF. The CDR3 region has the DNA TGTGCCAGCAGCACTATAGACAGGGGCGTTTATGGCTACACCTTC.

This clone was seen just once. V and J are TRBV18 and TRBJ2-1; D gene ambiguous. The CDR3 loop spans 11 amino acids. V lost 6 bases and J 7 bases, leaving 7 bases between the germline ends. Germline V gene sequence: CDR1 KGHSH, CDR2 LQKENI. CDR3 in amino acids: CASSSNNEQFF. CDR3 in DNA: TGTGCCAGCTCGTCCAATAATGAGCAGTTCTTC. Together with reference TRBV18 and TRBJ2-1, the CDR3 gives the full variable domain: NAGVMQNPRHLVRRRGQEARLRCSPMKGHSHVYWYRQLPEEGLKFMVYLQKENIIDESGMPKERFSAEFPKEGPSILRIQQVVRGDSAAYFCASSSNNEQFFGPGTRLTVL.

The chain is built from TRBV6-5 and TRBJ1-1; D not certain. Germline lookup yields CDR1 MNHEY and CDR2 SVGAGI. The CDR3 spans 15 residues. Trimming shortened V by 4 bases and J by 0 bases, and 12 bases separated the two germline ends. CDR3 residues: CASSSTIPLNTEAFF. For the CDR3, the DNA is TGTGCCAGCAGTTCGACAATTCCGCTGAACACTGAAGCTTTCTTT.

The V gene is TRBV14, the J gene TRBJ2-1; 11 bases fit TRBD2. V trimming: 1 base; J trimming: 5 bases; junction bases outside the gene matches: 25. Germline CDR1 is SGHDN and CDR2 is FVKESK. This CDR3 comprises 23 residues. The CDR3 DNA is TGTGCCAGCAGCCAAGTGCCCCCACCCATACTAGCGGGAGTTCTTAGTACACACAATGAGCAGTTCTTC. As protein: CASSQVPPPILAGVLSTHNEQFF.

The rearrangement joins TRBV2 to TRBJ1-1; TRBD1 matches 10 bases. The CDR3 extends over 16 amino acids. Trimming removed 4 bases from V and 5 bases from J; junction bases left unmatched: 10. Germline V gene data show CDR1 as SNHLY and CDR2 as FYNNEI. The CDR3 region has the DNA TGTGCCAGCAGTGTGACAGGGGGCCTGTTTAGGACTGAAGCTTTCTTT. This gives the protein CASSVTGGLFRTEAFF.